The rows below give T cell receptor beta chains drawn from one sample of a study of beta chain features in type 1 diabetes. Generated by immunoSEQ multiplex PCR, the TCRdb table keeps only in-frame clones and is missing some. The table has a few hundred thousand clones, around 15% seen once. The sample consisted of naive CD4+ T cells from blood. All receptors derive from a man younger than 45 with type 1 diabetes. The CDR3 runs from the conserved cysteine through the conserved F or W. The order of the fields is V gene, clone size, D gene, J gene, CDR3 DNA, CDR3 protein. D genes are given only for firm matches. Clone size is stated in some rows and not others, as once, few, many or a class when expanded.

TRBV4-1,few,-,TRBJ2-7,TGCGCCAGCAGCCAAGGACAGGTCGGTTTCTACGAGCAGTACTTC,CASSQGQVGFYEQYF
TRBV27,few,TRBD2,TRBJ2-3,TGTGCCAGCAGTCCGTTTGGACTAGCGACGGGCACAGATACGCAGTATTTT,CASSPFGLATGTDTQYF
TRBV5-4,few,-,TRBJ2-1,TGTGCCAGCAGCAAATTTCTCAATGAGCAGTTCTTC,CASSKFLNEQFF
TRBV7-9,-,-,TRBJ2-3,TGTGCCAGCAGCCAACTTACGGGGCCTAGCACAGATACGCAGTATTTT,CASSQLTGPSTDTQYF
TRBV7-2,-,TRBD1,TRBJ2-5,TGTGCCAGCAGCTCGGGACAGGGCGAAGAGACCCAGTACTTC,CASSSGQGEETQYF
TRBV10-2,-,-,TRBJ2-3,TGCGCCAGCAGTGTAGGAGGCGGCACAGATACGCAGTATTTT,CASSVGGGTDTQYF
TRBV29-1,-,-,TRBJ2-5,TGCAGCGTCGAGGTCGGGACCCAAGAGACCCAGTACTTC,CSVEVGTQETQYF
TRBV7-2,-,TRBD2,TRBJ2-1,TGTGCCAGCAGCTTGGGGACTAGCGGGGAGCAGTTCTTC,CASSLGTSGEQFF
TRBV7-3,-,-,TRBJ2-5,TGTGCCAGCAGCTTAGCCAGACAAGAGACCCAGTACTTC,CASSLARQETQYF
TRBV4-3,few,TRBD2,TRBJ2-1,TGCGCCAGCAGCCAAGAATTCCGGGGGGGAGAGTTCTTC,CASSQEFRGGEFF
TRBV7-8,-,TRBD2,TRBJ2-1,TGTGCCAGCAGCTTACGACTAGCGGCGTACCATGAGCAGTTCTTC,CASSLRLAAYHEQFF
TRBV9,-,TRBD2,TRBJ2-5,TGTGCCAGCCAGCGAGCGGGAGCAGAGACCCAGTACTTC,CASQRAGAETQYF
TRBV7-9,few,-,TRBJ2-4,TGTGCCAGCAGCAAAGATAGCGGAGGAAACATTCAGTACTTC,CASSKDSGGNIQYF
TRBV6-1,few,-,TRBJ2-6,TGTGCCAGCAGTGAAGTGGGGCTTATAGACTCTGGGGCCAACGTCCTGACTTTC,CASSEVGLIDSGANVLTF
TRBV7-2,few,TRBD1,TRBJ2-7,TGTGCCAGCAGCATTGGGACAGCTTATCCCTACGAGCAGTACTTC,CASSIGTAYPYEQYF
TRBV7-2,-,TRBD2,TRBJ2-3,TGTGCCAGCAGCTTAGCTCTAGCGGTCACAGATACGCAGTATTTT,CASSLALAVTDTQYF
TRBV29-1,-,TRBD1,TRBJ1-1,TGCAGCGTCGAACGTTCAACAGGGGTCACTGAAGCTTTCTTT,CSVERSTGVTEAFF
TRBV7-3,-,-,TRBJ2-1,TGTGCCAGCAGCTTAACCAGCTCTACAGGTTTCCATGAGCAGTTCTTC,CASSLTSSTGFHEQFF
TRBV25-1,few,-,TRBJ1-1,TGTGCCAATCCGACCGGTAACACTGAAGCTTTCTTT,CANPTGNTEAFF
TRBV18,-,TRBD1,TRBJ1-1,TGTGCCAGCTCACGGGGACAGGAGAACACTGAAGCTTTCTTT,CASSRGQENTEAFF
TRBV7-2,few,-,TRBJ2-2,TGTGCCAGCAGCCCGGCGGGGACCAACAGTGGGGAGCTGTTTTTT,CASSPAGTNSGELFF
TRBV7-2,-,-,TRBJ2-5,TGTGCCAGCAGCCACGGAGGGATTCGGGAGACCCAGTACTTC,CASSHGGIRETQYF
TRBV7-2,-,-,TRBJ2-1,TGTGCCAGCAGTCCCGGGGTGGGGGAAGCCTACAATGAGCAGTTCTTC,CASSPGVGEAYNEQFF
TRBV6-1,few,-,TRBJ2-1,TGTGCCAGCAGTGAATCGGCTCCAAATGAGCAGTTCTTC,CASSESAPNEQFF
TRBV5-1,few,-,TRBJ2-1,TGCGCCAGCACGTGGACTGGCTCCAATGAGCAGTTCTTC,CASTWTGSNEQFF
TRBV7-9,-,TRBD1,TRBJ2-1,TGTGCCAGCAGCTTGATGGGGACAGTTGGTGCTCCACAGTTCTTC,CASSLMGTVGAPQFF
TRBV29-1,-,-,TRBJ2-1,TGCAGCGTTCGCTACACCATGAGCTCCTACAATGAGCAGTTCTTC,CSVRYTMSSYNEQFF
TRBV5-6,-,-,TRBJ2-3,TGTGCCAGCAGCTTGACGGACCGCACAGATACGCAGTATTTT,CASSLTDRTDTQYF
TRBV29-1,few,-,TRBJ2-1,TGCAGCTCCTTGGCCGGCACTAGCTTTAGTGAGCAGTTCTTC,CSSLAGTSFSEQFF
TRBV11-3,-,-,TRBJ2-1,TGTGCCAGCAGCTCCCTAGGACGGTACAATGAGCAGTTCTTC,CASSSLGRYNEQFF
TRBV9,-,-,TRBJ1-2,TGTGCCAGCAGCGTAGGCGGGGGCGCAGATGGCTACACCTTC,CASSVGGGADGYTF
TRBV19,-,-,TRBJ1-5,TGTGCCAGTACCGAGGCGCGGCAGCCCCAGCATTTT,CASTEARQPQHF
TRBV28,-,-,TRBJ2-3,TGTGCCAGCAGTTTGGGCAGGGCATTGGCAGATACGCAGTATTTT,CASSLGRALADTQYF
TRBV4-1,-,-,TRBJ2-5,TGCGCCAGCAGCCAAGAACCGCAGGGAGTAGTGACCCAGTACTTC,CASSQEPQGVVTQYF
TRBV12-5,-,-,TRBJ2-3,TGTGCTAGTGGTTTGGCTACCCGGTCATCCCCATCGGGAAGCACAGATACGCAGTATTTT,CASGLATRSSPSGSTDTQYF
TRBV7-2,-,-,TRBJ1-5,TGTGCCAGCAGCTCAAAGTGGAGCCCGCAGCCCCAGCATTTT,CASSSKWSPQPQHF
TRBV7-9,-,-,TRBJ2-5,TGTGCCAGCAGCTTACCGTCTCGGGGCAGGGAAGAGACCCAGTACTTC,CASSLPSRGREETQYF
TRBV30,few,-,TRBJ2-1,TGTGCCTGGGAAATGACCGGGTCAACTGGGGGGGAGCAGTTCTTC,CAWEMTGSTGGEQFF
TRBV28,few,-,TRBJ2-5,TGTGCCAGCAGTTCCGGAGGGCCTGGGGAGACCCAGTACTTC,CASSSGGPGETQYF
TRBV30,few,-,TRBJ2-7,TGTGCCTGGAGCCGAGGGGGGTTACGGCACTACGAGCAGTACTTC,CAWSRGGLRHYEQYF
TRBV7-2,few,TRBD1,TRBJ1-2,TGTGCCAGCAGCCGGGACAGGGTCGGCTACACCTTC,CASSRDRVGYTF
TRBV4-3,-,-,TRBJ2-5,TGCGCCAGCAGCCAAGGTTTCGGAGGAGAGACCCAGTACTTC,CASSQGFGGETQYF
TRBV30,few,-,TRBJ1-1,TGTGCCTGGAGTGTGGAGGGGAGGACTGAAGCTTTCTTT,CAWSVEGRTEAFF
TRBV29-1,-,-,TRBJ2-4,TGCAGCGTTGAACCGTTAGCCAAAAACATTCAGTACTTC,CSVEPLAKNIQYF
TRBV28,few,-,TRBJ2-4,TGTGCCAGCAGTTTAGTCTTGAATCTAGCCAAAAACATTCAGTACTTC,CASSLVLNLAKNIQYF
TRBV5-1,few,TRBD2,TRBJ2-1,TGCGCCAGCAGCCTTCTAGCGGACTCCTACAATGAGCAGTTCTTC,CASSLLADSYNEQFF
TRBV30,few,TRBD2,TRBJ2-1,TGTGCCTGGAGTCGCGGGAGTCGTGGTGAGCAGTTCTTC,CAWSRGSRGEQFF
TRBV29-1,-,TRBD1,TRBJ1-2,TGCAGCGTTACTGGACAGGTGAAGGGCTACACCTTC,CSVTGQVKGYTF
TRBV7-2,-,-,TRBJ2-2,TGTGCCAGCAGCTTACAGGTGGAGCTGTTTTTT,CASSLQVELFF